Below are 31 T cell receptor beta chains sequenced from a single sample in a study of T cells in Graves' hyperthyroidism and ophthalmopathy. Researchers amplified the TCR beta CDR3 regions from RNA transcripts. The HTBI primer set served for first-round RT-PCR of the TCR CDR3. Via MiXCR, TCRdb re-called the multiplex PCR reads, giving one row per CDR3 protein. In the table there are more than 300,000 distinct CDR3 sequences, about 13% of which are singletons. Sequenced: blood. Source of these receptors: a woman younger than 35 with Graves' hyperthyroidism.

This clonotype was picked up many times. The chain recombines TRBV6-1 with TRBJ2-1, with TRBD1 identical over 9 bases. The trim removed 8 bases at V and 2 bases at J, leaving 4 bases unmatched. Per the germline V gene, CDR1 is MNHNS and CDR2 is SASEGT. There are 14 residues in the CDR3. The CDR3 loop reads CASGGTGPYNEQFF. The DNA for the CDR3 is TGTGCCAGCGGAGGGACAGGGCCCTACAATGAGCAGTTCTTC.

This rearrangement joins TRBV20-1 to TRBJ1-6; the D is unclear. The V end lost 0 bases, the J end lost 10 bases, and 13 bases lay between the germline ends. The CDR3 is 14 amino acids. Per the germline V gene, CDR1 is DFQATT and CDR2 is SNEGSKA (reference sequence). The CDR3 here is CSARENAPLSPLHF. The CDR3 coding sequence is TGCAGTGCTAGAGAAAATGCTCCACTCTCACCCCTCCACTTT.

This clonotype was seen repeatedly, ten times or more. The CDR3 region is CASSLGRKSGGPPSTDTQYF. For the CDR3, the DNA is TGCGCCAGCAGCTTAGGACGGAAGTCGGGAGGACCTCCTAGCACAGATACGCAGTATTTT. The gene calls are TRBV5-1 and TRBJ2-3, with 7 bases lining up with TRBD2. The CDR3 is 20 amino acids. The ends lost 2 bases at V and 0 bases at J; junction bases unmatched: 18. CDR1 is SGHRS and CDR2 is YFSETQ in the germline V gene.

This clonotype showed up many times. This rearrangement joins TRBV7-2 to TRBJ2-3; unclear D gene. Trimming cost V 0 bases and J 2 bases, with 9 bases left between them. The CDR3 consists of 15 residues. The V gene's germline CDR1 is SGHTA and CDR2 FQGNSA. The CDR3 reads CASSLALGNTDTQYF. CDR3 coding DNA: TGTGCCAGCAGCTTAGCGCTGGGGAACACAGATACGCAGTATTTT.

In its sample, this clonotype was seen many times. CDR3 protein: CASSLFAGRPTDTQYF. CDR3 DNA sequence: TGTGCCAGCAGTTTATTTGCCGGGAGGCCTACAGATACGCAGTATTTT. This chain joins TRBV28 and TRBJ2-3; 7 bases match TRBD2. V lost 1 base, J lost 3 bases, and 7 bases stayed unmatched. The CDR3 has 16 amino acids. Germline V CDR1 and CDR2: MDHEN, SYDVKM.

This clonotype was seen ten or more times. The V gene is TRBV28, the J gene TRBJ1-6; 10 bases map to TRBD1. The CDR3 runs to 15 residues. The germline gives CDR1 MDHEN, CDR2 SYDVKM. Unmatched junction bases numbered 6, after V lost 6 bases and J lost 7 bases. CDR3: CASRRQGARNSPLHF. CDR3 in DNA: TGTGCCAGCAGAAGACAGGGGGCTCGGAATTCACCCCTCCACTTT.

The chain uses TRBV5-5 and TRBJ1-5; D unclear. The V end was cut by 0 bases, the J end by 6 bases, with 13 bases between. From germline, CDR1 is SGHKS and CDR2 YYEKEE (reference sequence). CDR3 length equals 15 residues. CDR3 nucleotide sequence: TGTGCCAGCAGCTTGGAGTGGGTAGGCCCTCAGCCCCAGCATTTT. This codes for CASSLEWVGPQPQHF.

This clonotype was found many times. The chain couples TRBV12-3 or TRBV12-4 to TRBJ2-1, with D perhaps assigned TRBD1 or TRBD2 (5 bases each). The length of the CDR3 is 12 residues. V gave up 3 bases and J gave up 7 bases, with 7 bases separating them. CDR3 coding DNA: TGTGCCAGCAGTTTGGGGGAAAATGAGCAGTTCTTC. It encodes CASSLGENEQFF.

This clonotype was detected ten times or more. The rearrangement uses TRBV20-1 and TRBJ2-7; 8 bases are shared with TRBD1. The V and J ends lost 7 bases and 3 bases, in that order; junction bases with no gene match: 8. The CDR3 is 13 amino acids. Germline values: CDR1 DFQATT, CDR2 SNEGSKA (reference sequence). This CDR3 reads CSVPGQDFYEQYF. The CDR3 DNA is TGCAGTGTCCCGGGACAGGACTTCTACGAGCAGTACTTC.

This clonotype was counted at least ten times. This chain links TRBV6-1 with TRBJ1-1; D is ambiguous. CDR3 size: 14 residues. V was pared by 5 bases and J by 1 base, with 11 bases between. Per the germline V gene, CDR1 is MNHNS and CDR2 is SASEGT. CDR3 DNA: TGTGCCAGCAGTTATGGGGAGTCGAACACTGAAGCTTTCTTT. It is translated as CASSYGESNTEAFF.

This clonotype was counted at least ten times. V and J are TRBV3-1 and TRBJ1-2; D is undetermined. V was pared by 0 bases and J by 5 bases, with 7 bases between. In germline, CDR1 is LGHDT, CDR2 YNNKEL (reference sequence). This CDR3 has 13 residues. Written as DNA, the CDR3 is TGTGCCAGCAGCCAAGAGTCTGTTTATGGCTACACCTTC. This sequence encodes CASSQESVYGYTF.

This clonotype was picked up many times. The chain uses TRBV12-3 or TRBV12-4 and TRBJ2-5; a weak D match, TRBD1 (6 bases). V was shortened by 6 bases and J by 0 bases, with 11 bases between the two germline ends. CDR3 length equals 14 residues. CDR3 coding DNA: TGTGCCAGCAGCTACAGGGAGTACCAAGAGACCCAGTACTTC. It specifies CASSYREYQETQYF.

This clonotype was recorded many times. The chain employs TRBV20-1 and TRBJ1-1; D is perhaps TRBD1 (5 bases). V was pared by 5 bases and J by 0 bases, with 7 bases between. The CDR3 consists of 12 residues. Germline V gene sequence: CDR1 DFQATT, CDR2 SNEGSKA (reference sequence). The CDR3 region has the DNA TGCAGTGCTGGGGGTATGAACACTGAAGCTTTCTTT. This translates into CSAGGMNTEAFF.

This clonotype was seen a handful of times. The V and J genes are TRBV10-3 and TRBJ2-7; 9 positions agree with TRBD2. Germline V gene sequence: CDR1 ENHRY, CDR2 SYGVKD. This CDR3 has 15 residues. The V segment lost 3 bases and the J segment 4 bases; nucleotides outside the gene matches: 7. CDR3 bases: TGTGCCATCAGTGAAAAAGCGGGAGGCCCTTACGAGCAGTACTTC. This sequence encodes CAISEKAGGPYEQYF.

This clonotype was counted at least ten times. The rearrangement joins TRBV7-3 to TRBJ1-6; D gene unclear. The V and J ends lost 3 bases and 7 bases respectively, with 10 bases between them. Looked up from germline, CDR1 is SGHTA and CDR2 is FQGTGA. This CDR3 contains 14 residues. CDR3 coding DNA: TGTGCCAGCAGCTTGAGGCAGACAAATTCACCCCTCCACTTT. The encoded protein is CASSLRQTNSPLHF.

This clonotype was recorded many times. The chain recombines TRBV7-9 with TRBJ2-2; 12 bases are a match to TRBD2. Losses at the gene ends were 6 bases for V and 1 base for J; bases not matched to a gene: 9. Germline loops: CDR1 SEHNR, CDR2 FQNEAQ (reference sequence). This CDR3 comprises 18 residues. CDR3 DNA sequence: TGTGCCAGCAGTCCACCGCGACTAGCGGGGGTGAACACCGGGGAGCTGTTTTTT. This codes for CASSPPRLAGVNTGELFF.

This clonotype was counted at least ten times. The chain carries TRBV9 and TRBJ2-7, with a possible D match to TRBD2 (6 bases). The germline CDR1 and CDR2 sequences are SGDLS and YYNGEE. V lost 5 bases, J lost 2 bases, and 11 bases lay in between. CDR3 size: 13 residues. The chain's CDR3 is CASSPSAAYEQYF. DNA of the CDR3: TGTGCCAGCAGTCCTAGCGCGGCCTACGAGCAGTACTTC.

This clonotype was counted at least ten times. The CDR3 loop reads CAISEGLAGAGYNEQFF. CDR3 DNA sequence: TGTGCCATCAGTGAGGGACTAGCGGGAGCCGGGTACAATGAGCAGTTCTTC. This chain uses TRBV10-3 with TRBJ2-1; 13 nucleotides match TRBD2. V lost 2 bases, J lost 4 bases, and 5 bases stayed unmatched. Germline lookup yields CDR1 ENHRY and CDR2 SYGVKD. CDR3 length: 17 amino acids.

The chain is built from TRBV4-1 and TRBJ2-2; 7 bases are a match to TRBD2. This CDR3 has 15 amino acids. With 0 bases clipped from V and 9 bases from J, the junction kept 7 bases outside the gene matches. Germline V gene lookup returns CDR1 MGHRA and CDR2 YSYEKL. DNA for the CDR3: TGCGCCAGCAGCCAAGATTGGGCGGGAGCGTGGGAGCTGTTTTTT. Amino acids: CASSQDWAGAWELFF.

The table lists this clonotype with a few counts. A read error is possible here, since a much larger clone lies one base away. CDR3 amino acids: CASSLGGRGSYEQHF. CDR3 sequence (DNA): TGTGCCAGCAGCTTAGGCGGGAGAGGATCCTACGAGCAGCACTTC. This chain links TRBV11-1 with TRBJ2-7; 7 bases match TRBD2. The germline V gene has CDR1 SGHAT and CDR2 FQDESV (reference sequence). The CDR3 covers 15 residues.

The chain has TRBV9 and TRBJ2-1; 7 bases agree with TRBD1. In germline, CDR1 is SGDLS, CDR2 YYNGEE. With V trimmed by 0 bases and J by 0 bases, 3 bases remained unmatched. The CDR3 contains 16 residues. CDR3 sequence reads: CASSVGGQTSYNEQFF. CDR3 in DNA: TGTGCCAGCAGCGTAGGGGGACAGACCTCCTACAATGAGCAGTTCTTC.

This chain joins TRBV7-8 and TRBJ2-7; D call uncertain. The CDR3 totals 15 residues. Germline V CDR1 and CDR2: SGHVS, FQNEAQ. With 0 bases removed from V and 3 bases from J, the gap between germline ends came to 12 bases. CDR3: CASSLAHFLLYEQYF. CDR3 in DNA: TGTGCCAGCAGCTTAGCCCATTTCCTTCTCTACGAGCAGTACTTC.

The sample holds many counts of this clonotype. The chain employs TRBV2 and TRBJ2-7; maybe TRBD1 (6 bases). Trimming took off 6 bases at V and 5 bases at J, with 23 bases between the two ends. CDR3 size: 16 residues. Looked up from germline, CDR1 is SNHLY and CDR2 is FYNNEI. In DNA form, the CDR3 reads TGTGCCAGCAGCGAGGATACCGCCCAGGGGCCACACGAGCAGTACTTC. Amino acid sequence: CASSEDTAQGPHEQYF.

The chain uses TRBV12-3 or TRBV12-4 and TRBJ1-1, with D possibly matching TRBD1 (6 bases). The V end lost 6 bases, the J end lost 2 bases, and 31 bases lay between the germline ends. The CDR3 length is 20 residues. The DNA for the CDR3 is TGTGCCAGCAGGGACTGGGAACTAAAAGGGGGGTTTAGGGGCAACACTGAAGCTTTCTTT. Translated, it gives CASRDWELKGGFRGNTEAFF.

The chain links TRBV28 to TRBJ1-2, with D possibly matching TRBD1 (5 bases). Germline V lookup: CDR1 MDHEN, CDR2 SYDVKM. Trimming removed 10 bases at V and 3 bases at J, with 15 bases between. The CDR3 totals 13 residues. CDR3 in DNA: TGTGCCACCACAGGAGCCAGGTACTATGGCTACACCTTC. Amino acids: CATTGARYYGYTF.

The gene calls are TRBV5-4 and TRBJ2-3; 7 bases are a match to TRBD2. This CDR3 is built from 16 residues. V lost 0 bases, J lost 0 bases, and 4 bases stayed unmatched. CDR1 and CDR2 from the germline V gene are SGHNT and YYREEE (reference sequence). CDR3 sequence (DNA): TGTGCCAGCAGCTTGGTAACCGGGGGGAGCACAGATACGCAGTATTTT. Translating gives CASSLVTGGSTDTQYF. Supplemented by reference TRBV5-4 and TRBJ2-3, the full variable domain reads ETGVTQSPTHLIKTRGQQVTLRCSSQSGHNTVSWYQQALGQGPQFIFQYYREEENGRGNFPPRFSGLQFPNYSSELNVNALELDDSALYLCASSLVTGGSTDTQYFGPGTRLTVL.

This clonotype was counted at least ten times. The chain employs TRBV29-1 and TRBJ2-7; possible D gene TRBD2, 6 bases. Trimming took off 7 bases at V and 3 bases at J, with 16 bases between the two ends. Germline CDR1 reads SQVTM; CDR2 reads ANQGSEA. The CDR3 is 13 amino acids. CDR3 bases: TGCAGCGCACTTCAGACCGGGGGCTACGAGCAGTACTTC. This sequence encodes CSALQTGGYEQYF.

This clonotype was counted a few times. This chain joins TRBV30 and TRBJ1-6, with no clear D. Trimming removed 2 bases from V and 5 bases from J, with 10 bases in between. This CDR3 comprises 14 residues. CDR1 GTSNPN and CDR2 SVGIG come from the germline V gene (reference sequence). CDR3 sequence reads: CAWSPGRNNSPLHF. The CDR3 coding sequence is TGTGCCTGGAGTCCGGGCAGGAATAATTCACCCCTCCACTTT.

The rearrangement links TRBV2 to TRBJ2-5, with D unclear. The germline gives CDR1 SNHLY, CDR2 FYNNEI. V dropped 7 bases and J dropped 1 base, with 13 bases sitting between them. The CDR3 has 14 residues. The CDR3 loop is CASIRLRTQETQYF. CDR3 nucleotides: TGTGCCAGCATCCGGCTCCGGACCCAAGAGACCCAGTACTTC. The full variable domain, its missing parts supplied by reference TRBV2 and TRBJ2-5, is EPEVTQTPSHQVTQMGQEVILRCVPISNHLYFYWYRQILGQKVEFLVSFYNNEISEKSEIFDDQFSVERPDGSNFTLKIRSTKLEDSAMYFCASIRLRTQETQYFGPGTRLLVL.

The V gene is TRBV9, the J gene TRBJ2-1, with 7 nucleotides matching TRBD2. Germline loops: CDR1 SGDLS, CDR2 YYNGEE. J lost 4 bases, V lost 3 bases, and 10 bases had no gene match. This CDR3 spans 16 amino acids. The CDR3 DNA reads TGTGCCAGCAGCGGCCTGCCAGCGGGGAGATACAATGAGCAGTTCTTC. As protein: CASSGLPAGRYNEQFF. The full variable domain, in which reference TRBV9 and TRBJ2-1 provide the parts outside the CDR3, is DSGVTQTPKHLITATGQRVTLRCSPRSGDLSVYWYQQSLDQGLQFLIQYYNGEERAKGNILERFSAQQFPDLHSELNLSSLELGDSALYFCASSGLPAGRYNEQFFGPGTRLTVL.

This clonotype came up many times. The chain carries TRBV6-2 or TRBV6-3 and TRBJ2-1, with 8 bases fitting TRBD2. The germline V gene encodes CDR1 MNHEY and CDR2 SVGEGT. J lost 6 bases, V lost 4 bases, and 8 bases had no gene match. CDR3 length: 15 residues. This CDR3 reads CASSLGLGSVNEQFF. The CDR3 bases are TGTGCCAGCAGTTTGGGACTAGGGTCTGTCAATGAGCAGTTCTTC.